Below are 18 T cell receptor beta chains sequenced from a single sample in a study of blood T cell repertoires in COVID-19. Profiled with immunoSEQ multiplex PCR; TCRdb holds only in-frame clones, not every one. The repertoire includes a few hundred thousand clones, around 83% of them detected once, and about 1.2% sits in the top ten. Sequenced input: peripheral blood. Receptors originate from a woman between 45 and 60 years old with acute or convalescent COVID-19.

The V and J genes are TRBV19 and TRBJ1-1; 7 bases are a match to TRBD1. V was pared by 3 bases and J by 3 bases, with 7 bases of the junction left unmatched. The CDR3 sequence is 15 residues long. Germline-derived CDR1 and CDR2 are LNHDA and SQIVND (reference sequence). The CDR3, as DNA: TGTGCCAGTAGTATCCCGGACAGGAGGGACACTGAAGCTTTCTTT. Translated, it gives CASSIPDRRDTEAFF. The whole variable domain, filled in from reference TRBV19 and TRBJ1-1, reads DGGITQSPKYLFRKEGQNVTLSCEQNLNHDAMYWYRQDPGQGLRLIYYSQIVNDFQKGDIAEGYSVSREKKESFPLTVTSAQKNPTAFYLCASSIPDRRDTEAFFGQGTRLTVV.

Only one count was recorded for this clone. The CDR3 here is CASSSSPGGLDGYTF. The CDR3 DNA follows: TGCGCCAGCAGCTCATCACCGGGGGGATTGGATGGCTACACCTTC. V usage is TRBV5-1 and J usage is TRBJ1-2; D possibly corresponds to TRBD1 (5 bases). Between the trimmed V and J ends, which lost 3 bases and 6 bases, there was a span of 18 bases. The CDR3 is made up of 15 amino acids. CDR1 is SGHRS and CDR2 is YFSETQ in the germline V gene.

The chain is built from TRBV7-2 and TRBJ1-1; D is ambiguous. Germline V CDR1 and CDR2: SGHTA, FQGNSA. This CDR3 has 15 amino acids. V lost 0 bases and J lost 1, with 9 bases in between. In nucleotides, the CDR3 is TGTGCCAGCAGCTTAGCGAGGCAAGGGAACACTGAAGCTTTCTTT. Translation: CASSLARQGNTEAFF.

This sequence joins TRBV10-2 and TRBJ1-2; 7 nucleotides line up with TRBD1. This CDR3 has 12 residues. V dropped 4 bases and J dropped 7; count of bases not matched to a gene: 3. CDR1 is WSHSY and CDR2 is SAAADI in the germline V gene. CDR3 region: CASSGGGTGYTF. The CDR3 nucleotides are TGCGCCAGCAGTGGAGGGGGCACTGGCTACACCTTC.

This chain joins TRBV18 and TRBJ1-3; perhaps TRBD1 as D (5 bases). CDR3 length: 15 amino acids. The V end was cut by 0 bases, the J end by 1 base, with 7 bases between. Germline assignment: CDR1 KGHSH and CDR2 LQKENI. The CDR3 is CASSPPGVSGNTIYF. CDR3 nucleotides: TGTGCCAGCTCACCACCAGGGGTTTCTGGAAACACCATATATTTT. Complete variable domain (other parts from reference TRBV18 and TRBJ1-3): NAGVMQNPRHLVRRRGQEARLRCSPMKGHSHVYWYRQLPEEGLKFMVYLQKENIIDESGMPKERFSAEFPKEGPSILRIQQVVRGDSAAYFCASSPPGVSGNTIYFGEGSWLTVV.

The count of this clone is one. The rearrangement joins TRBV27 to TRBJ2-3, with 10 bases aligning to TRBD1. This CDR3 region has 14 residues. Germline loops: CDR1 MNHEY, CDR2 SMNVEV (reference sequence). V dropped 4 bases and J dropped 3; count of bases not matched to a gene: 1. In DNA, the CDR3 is TGTGCCAGCAGTTGGGGACAGGGGACAGATACGCAGTATTTT. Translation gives CASSWGQGTDTQYF.

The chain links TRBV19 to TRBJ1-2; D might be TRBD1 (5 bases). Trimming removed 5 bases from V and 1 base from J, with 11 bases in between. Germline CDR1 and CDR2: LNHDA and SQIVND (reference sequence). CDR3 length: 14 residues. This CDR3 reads CASSQGLNNYGYTF. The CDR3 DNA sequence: TGTGCCAGTAGTCAGGGTTTAAATAACTATGGCTACACCTTC.

CDR3 bases: TGTGCCAGCAGCTACGGGGTAGCGCGGAACAATGAGCAGTTCTTC. Amino acids: CASSYGVARNNEQFF. The chain employs TRBV7-2 and TRBJ2-1; the D gene is possibly TRBD2 (5 bases). The CDR3 is 15 residues long. V lost 4 bases to trimming and J lost 5 bases, with 15 bases between them. The V gene's germline CDR1 is SGHTA and CDR2 FQGNSA.

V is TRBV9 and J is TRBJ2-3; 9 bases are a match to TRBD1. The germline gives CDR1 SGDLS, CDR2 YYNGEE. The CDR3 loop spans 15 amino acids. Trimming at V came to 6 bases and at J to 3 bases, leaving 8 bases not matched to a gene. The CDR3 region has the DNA TGTGCCAGCACCTTGGGGACAGGGTTGACAGATACGCAGTATTTT. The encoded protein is CASTLGTGLTDTQYF.

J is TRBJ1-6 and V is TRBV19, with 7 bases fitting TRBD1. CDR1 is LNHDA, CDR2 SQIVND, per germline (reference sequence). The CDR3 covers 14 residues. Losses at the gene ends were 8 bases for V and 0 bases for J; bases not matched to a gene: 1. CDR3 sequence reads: CASRQGSYNSPLHF. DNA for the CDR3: TGTGCCAGTCGACAGGGCTCCTATAATTCACCCCTCCACTTT.

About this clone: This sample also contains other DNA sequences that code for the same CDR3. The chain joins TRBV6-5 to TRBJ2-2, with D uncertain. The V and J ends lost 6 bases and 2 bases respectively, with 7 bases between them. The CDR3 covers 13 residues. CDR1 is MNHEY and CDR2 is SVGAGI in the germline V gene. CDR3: CASRVTNTGELFF. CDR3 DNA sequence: TGTGCCAGCAGGGTGACTAACACCGGGGAGCTGTTTTTT.

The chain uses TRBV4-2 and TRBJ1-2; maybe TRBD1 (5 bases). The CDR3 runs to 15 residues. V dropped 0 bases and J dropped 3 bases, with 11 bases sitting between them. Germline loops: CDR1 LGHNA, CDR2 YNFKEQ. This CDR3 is CASSQDYRGDYGYTF. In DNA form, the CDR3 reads TGTGCCAGCAGCCAAGATTATCGGGGGGACTATGGCTACACCTTC.

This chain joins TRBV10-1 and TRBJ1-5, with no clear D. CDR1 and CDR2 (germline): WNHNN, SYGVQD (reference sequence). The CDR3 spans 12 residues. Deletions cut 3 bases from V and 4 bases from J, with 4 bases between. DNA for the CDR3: TGCGCCAGCAGTGATCCAAATCAGCCCCAGCATTTT. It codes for CASSDPNQPQHF.

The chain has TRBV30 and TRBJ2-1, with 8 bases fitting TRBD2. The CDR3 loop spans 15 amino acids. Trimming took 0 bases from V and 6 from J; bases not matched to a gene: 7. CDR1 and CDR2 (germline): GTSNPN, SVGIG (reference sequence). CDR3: CAWSVTGGPTNEQFF. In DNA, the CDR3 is TGTGCCTGGAGTGTAACGGGAGGGCCCACCAATGAGCAGTTCTTC.

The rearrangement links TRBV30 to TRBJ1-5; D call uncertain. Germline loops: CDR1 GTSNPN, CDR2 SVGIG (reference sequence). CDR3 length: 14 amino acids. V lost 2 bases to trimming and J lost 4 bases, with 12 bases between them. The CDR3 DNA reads TGTGCCTGGAGTTCGCAGGCCAGAAATCAGCCCCAGCATTTT. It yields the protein CAWSSQARNQPQHF.

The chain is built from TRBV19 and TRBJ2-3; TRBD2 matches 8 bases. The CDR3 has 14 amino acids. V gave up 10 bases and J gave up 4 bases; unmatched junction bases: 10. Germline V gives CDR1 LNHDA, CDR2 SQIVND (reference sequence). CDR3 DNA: TGTGCCACCCGGAGCGGGAGTGGCTCAGATACGCAGTATTTT. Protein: CATRSGSGSDTQYF.

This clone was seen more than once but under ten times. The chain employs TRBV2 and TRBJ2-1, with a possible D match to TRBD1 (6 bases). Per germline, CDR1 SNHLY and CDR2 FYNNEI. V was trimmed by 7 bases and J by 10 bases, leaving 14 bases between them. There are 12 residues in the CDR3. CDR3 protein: CASIFADREQFF. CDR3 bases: TGTGCCAGCATTTTTGCCGACAGGGAGCAGTTCTTC. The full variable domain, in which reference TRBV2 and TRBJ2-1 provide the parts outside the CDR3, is EPEVTQTPSHQVTQMGQEVILRCVPISNHLYFYWYRQILGQKVEFLVSFYNNEISEKSEIFDDQFSVERPDGSNFTLKIRSTKLEDSAMYFCASIFADREQFFGPGTRLTVL.

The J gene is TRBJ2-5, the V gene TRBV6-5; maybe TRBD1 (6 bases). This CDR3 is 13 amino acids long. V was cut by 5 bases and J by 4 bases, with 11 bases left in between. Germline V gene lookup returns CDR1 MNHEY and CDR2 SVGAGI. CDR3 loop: CASSTGFSETQYF. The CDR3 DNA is TGTGCCAGCAGTACAGGGTTTTCAGAGACCCAGTACTTC.